Below are 22 T cell receptor beta chains sequenced from a single sample in a study of blood T cell repertoires in COVID-19 (dated by TCRdb to about 2020). Receptor amplification or capture employed the immunoSEQ multiplex PCR assay. Held by TCRdb, this immuneACCESS table contains in-frame sequences only and omits some clones. Under half of the omission traces to an unresolved V gene where checked; the cause of the rest is unknown. The sample table shows about 51,000 clones, and more than 70% are seen once. Together, the top ten hold 3.5% to 4.5% of the sample. Sequencing was performed on peripheral blood. The receptors here all came from a man older than 75 with active COVID-19.

The V gene is TRBV4-3, the J gene TRBJ2-1; D perhaps matches TRBD1 (6 bases). The CDR3 loop spans 14 amino acids. Between the trimmed V and J ends, which lost 1 base and 7 bases, there was a span of 11 bases. Germline lookup yields CDR1 LGHNA and CDR2 YSLEER. CDR3 sequence reads: CASSQGTGFNEQFF. The CDR3 nucleotides are TGCGCCAGCAGCCAAGGTACAGGGTTTAATGAGCAGTTCTTC.

This chain links TRBV25-1 with TRBJ2-5, with D perhaps TRBD1 (7 bases). The length of the CDR3 is 15 residues. Germline CDR1 is MGHDK and CDR2 is SYGVNS. V was clipped by 6 bases and J by 5 bases, with 19 bases between them. DNA for the CDR3: TGTGCCAGCAGCCTCGACAGGGCACGGGGGGAGACCCAGTACTTC. This codes for CASSLDRARGETQYF.

The rearrangement uses TRBV9 and TRBJ1-3; D call uncertain. The CDR3 is made up of 17 amino acids. The germline V and J ends were trimmed by 3 bases and 1 base, with 17 bases remaining between them. Germline CDR1 and CDR2: SGDLS and YYNGEE. The CDR3 nucleotides read TGTGCCAGCAGCGAGTTGGGATTCTCGGGGTCTGGAAACACCATATATTTT. It is translated as CASSELGFSGSGNTIYF.

J is TRBJ2-7 and V is TRBV6-2 or TRBV6-3; TRBD2 is a possible D gene (7 bases). Trimming shortened V by 3 bases and J by 2 bases, and 11 bases separated the two germline ends. CDR1 MNHEY and CDR2 SVGEGT come from the germline V gene. This CDR3 has 14 amino acids. CDR3 nucleotides: TGTGCCAGCAGTTATCGAGGGGGGGCCTACGAGCAGTACTTC. Protein product: CASSYRGGAYEQYF.

This chain joins TRBV9 and TRBJ1-1, with 7 positions matching TRBD1. The CDR3 totals 16 residues. The ends lost 4 bases at V and 2 bases at J; junction bases unmatched: 11. Germline assignment: CDR1 SGDLS and CDR2 YYNGEE. CDR3 loop: CASSPGTVILNTEAFF. The DNA of the CDR3 is TGTGCCAGCAGCCCCGGGACAGTGATACTAAACACTGAAGCTTTCTTT.

The chain is built from TRBV2 and TRBJ1-4, with TRBD1 matching 7 bases. V was pared by 5 bases and J by 4 bases, with 4 bases of the junction left unmatched. Germline CDR1 is SNHLY and CDR2 is FYNNEI. There are 14 residues in the CDR3. CDR3: CASSSQGINEKLFF. CDR3 DNA: TGTGCCAGCAGTTCACAGGGGATTAATGAAAAACTGTTTTTT.

This clone came up a few times. The chain has TRBV2 and TRBJ1-5, with D possibly being TRBD1 (5 bases). V lost 6 bases, J lost 0 bases, and 9 bases lay in between. Germline CDR1 is SNHLY and CDR2 is FYNNEI. This CDR3 contains 14 residues. CDR3 in DNA: TGTGCCAGCAGCCGGACACCTAGCAATCAGCCCCAGCATTTT. Amino acid sequence: CASSRTPSNQPQHF.

CDR3 sequence (DNA): TGTGCCAGCAGCCCGTCACCGACAGGTTGGTTCACCTTC. It codes for CASSPSPTGWFTF. The chain joins TRBV7-8 to TRBJ1-2; weak D call: TRBD1 (6 bases). V lost 5 bases, J lost 13 bases, and 20 bases lay in between. Germline CDR1 reads SGHVS; CDR2 reads FQNEAQ. CDR3 length: 13 residues.

V is TRBV12-3 or TRBV12-4 and J is TRBJ2-7; no firm D call. Trimming left V 0 bases short and J 2 bases short, with 2 bases between. This CDR3 region has 12 residues. The CDR3 loop reads CASSLATYEQYF. The CDR3, as DNA: TGTGCCAGCAGTTTAGCCACCTACGAGCAGTACTTC.

V usage is TRBV6-2 or TRBV6-3 and J usage is TRBJ1-5, with 9 bases identical to TRBD1. The CDR3 totals 14 residues. V trimming: 4 bases; J trimming: 6 bases; junction bases outside the gene matches: 4. CDR1 is MNHEY, CDR2 SVGEGT, per germline. The CDR3 protein is CASSWGQGSQPQHF. The CDR3 region has the DNA TGTGCCAGCAGTTGGGGACAGGGTAGTCAGCCCCAGCATTTT.

This chain connects TRBV5-1 to TRBJ2-5, with 7 bases that match TRBD1. The ends lost 7 bases at V and 5 bases at J; junction bases unmatched: 8. Germline V CDR1 and CDR2: SGHRS, YFSETQ. The CDR3 has 13 residues. In nucleotides, the CDR3 is TGCGCCAGCGCACAGGGGCCCTTGGAGACCCAGTACTTC. It codes for CASAQGPLETQYF.

The V and J genes are TRBV7-2 and TRBJ1-4, with D perhaps matching TRBD1 (5 bases). Germline-derived CDR1 and CDR2 are SGHTA and FQGNSA. Trimming took 3 bases from V and 6 from J, leaving 11 bases between them. This CDR3 region has 14 residues. CDR3 coding DNA: TGTGCCAGCAGCTTGGGACTGCTCGATGAAAAACTGTTTTTT. This translates into CASSLGLLDEKLFF. Variable domain in full (rest from reference TRBV7-2 and TRBJ1-4): GAGVSQSPSNKVTEKGKDVELRCDPISGHTALYWYRQSLGQGLEFLIYFQGNSAPDKSGLPSDRFSAERTGGSVSTLTIQRTQQEDSAVYLCASSLGLLDEKLFFGSGTQLSVL.

The chain joins TRBV6-5 to TRBJ2-3, with D perhaps matching TRBD1 (6 bases). Germline V gene sequence: CDR1 MNHEY, CDR2 SVGAGI. Trimming pared 6 bases from V and 0 bases from J, leaving 13 bases between. CDR3 length equals 15 residues. The CDR3 region has the DNA TGTGCCAGCAGGGAGAGGACAGCTAGCACAGATACGCAGTATTTT. This encodes CASRERTASTDTQYF.

This clone was seen a handful of times. The gene calls are TRBV3-1 (or the pseudogene TRBV3-2) and TRBJ2-1; D remains ambiguous. The CDR3 covers 15 residues. The germline CDR1 and CDR2 sequences are LGHDT and YNNKEL (reference sequence). V was cut by 4 bases and J by 0 bases, with 10 bases left in between. As DNA, the CDR3 is TGTGCCAGCAGCCTAAGCGTTAGCTCCTACAATGAGCAGTTCTTC. It translates to CASSLSVSSYNEQFF.

The count of this clone is one. The gene calls are TRBV28 and TRBJ2-1; the match to TRBD2 covers 14 bases. Germline CDR1 MDHEN, CDR2 SYDVKM. The J segment lost 7 bases and the V segment lost 2 bases, leaving 10 bases of the junction unmatched. The CDR3 extends over 18 amino acids. The CDR3, as DNA: TGTGCCAGCAGTTTAACCCTGCCCGGGACTAGCGGGAGAAATGAGCAGTTCTTC. It encodes CASSLTLPGTSGRNEQFF.

The gene calls are TRBV10-1 and TRBJ1-2, with TRBD1 matching over 7 bases. V lost 8 bases and J lost 8; bases outside the gene matches: 11. The germline CDR1 and CDR2 sequences are WNHNN and SYGVQD (reference sequence). The length of the CDR3 is 13 residues. The chain's CDR3 is CASSETGAGGYTF. CDR3 DNA sequence: TGCGCCAGCTCCGAAACAGGGGCCGGCGGCTACACCTTC.

The chain recombines TRBV11-2 with TRBJ1-5; 7 bases are shared with TRBD1. Germline V gene data show CDR1 as SGHAT and CDR2 as FQNNGV. The CDR3 covers 13 residues. V shed 4 bases and J 6 bases; nucleotides not matched to a gene: 3. This CDR3 reads CASSSNRGQPQHF. Here the CDR3 DNA reads TGTGCCAGCAGCTCAAACAGGGGTCAGCCCCAGCATTTT.

The V gene is TRBV5-4, the J gene TRBJ1-2; the D gene is possibly TRBD1 (6 bases). CDR3 size: 13 residues. The V gene's germline CDR1 is SGHNT and CDR2 YYREEE (reference sequence). V shed 2 bases and J shed 7 bases, with 12 bases lying between them. CDR3 in amino acids: CASSFVEGGGYTF. CDR3 nucleotides: TGTGCCAGCAGCTTCGTCGAAGGGGGTGGCTACACCTTC. Full variable domain (missing parts from reference TRBV5-4 and TRBJ1-2): ETGVTQSPTHLIKTRGQQVTLRCSSQSGHNTVSWYQQALGQGPQFIFQYYREEENGRGNFPPRFSGLQFPNYSSELNVNALELDDSALYLCASSFVEGGGYTFGSGTRLTVV.

The rearrangement links TRBV15 to TRBJ2-1, with TRBD1 matching 9 bases. Germline CDR1 and CDR2: LNHNV and YYDKDF (reference sequence). With V trimmed by 7 bases and J by 1 base, 8 bases remained unmatched. This CDR3 is 16 amino acids long. This chain's CDR3 is CATTDPGQGSYNEQFF. Here the CDR3 DNA reads TGTGCCACCACTGACCCGGGACAGGGATCCTACAATGAGCAGTTCTTC.

The sample holds a few counts of this clone. CDR3 region: CSASASGSYGNNEQFF. The CDR3 DNA follows: TGCAGTGCTAGTGCTAGCGGGAGTTATGGTAACAATGAGCAGTTCTTC. V is TRBV20-1 and J is TRBJ2-1, with 10 bases matching TRBD2. The CDR3 is 16 amino acids. Per the germline V gene, CDR1 is DFQATT and CDR2 is SNEGSKA (reference sequence). The J segment lost 5 bases and the V segment lost 3 bases, leaving 10 bases of the junction unmatched.

The rearrangement joins TRBV5-4 to TRBJ1-6, with a weak D call TRBD1 (5 bases). Germline CDR1 SGHNT, CDR2 YYREEE (reference sequence). The V end was cut by 6 bases, the J end by 7 bases, with 11 bases between. CDR3 length: 13 residues. The CDR3 loop reads CASMRQPNSPLHF. The CDR3 nucleotides are TGTGCCAGCATGAGACAGCCGAATTCACCCCTCCACTTT. The full variable domain, with the rest looked up from reference TRBV5-4 and TRBJ1-6, is ETGVTQSPTHLIKTRGQQVTLRCSSQSGHNTVSWYQQALGQGPQFIFQYYREEENGRGNFPPRFSGLQFPNYSSELNVNALELDDSALYLCASMRQPNSPLHFGNGTRLTVT.

V is TRBV5-1 and J is TRBJ2-7; 9 bases line up with TRBD2. CDR3 length: 16 amino acids. In germline, CDR1 is SGHRS, CDR2 YFSETQ. J was trimmed by 1 base and V by 3 bases; bases with no gene match: 8. The CDR3 here is CASSSWPSGKSYEQYF. In DNA, the CDR3 is TGCGCCAGCAGCTCTTGGCCTAGCGGGAAATCCTACGAGCAGTACTTC.